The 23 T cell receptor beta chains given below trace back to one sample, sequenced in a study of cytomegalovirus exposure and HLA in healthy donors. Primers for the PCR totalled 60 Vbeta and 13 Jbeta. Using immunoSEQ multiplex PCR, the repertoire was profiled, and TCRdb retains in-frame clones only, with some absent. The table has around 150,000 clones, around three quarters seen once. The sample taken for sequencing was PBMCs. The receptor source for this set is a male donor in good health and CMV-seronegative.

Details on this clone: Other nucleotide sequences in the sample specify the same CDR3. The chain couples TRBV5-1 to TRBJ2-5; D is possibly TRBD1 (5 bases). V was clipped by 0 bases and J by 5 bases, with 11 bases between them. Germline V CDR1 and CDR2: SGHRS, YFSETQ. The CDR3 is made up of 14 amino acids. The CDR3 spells CASSLVGPGETQYF. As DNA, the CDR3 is TGCGCCAGCAGCTTGGTGGGTCCAGGGGAGACCCAGTACTTC. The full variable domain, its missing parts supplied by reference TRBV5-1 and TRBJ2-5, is KAGVTQTPRYLIKTRGQQVTLSCSPISGHRSVSWYQQTPGQGLQFLFEYFSETQRNKGNFPGRFSGRQFSNSRSEMNVSTLELGDSALYLCASSLVGPGETQYFGPGTRLLVL.

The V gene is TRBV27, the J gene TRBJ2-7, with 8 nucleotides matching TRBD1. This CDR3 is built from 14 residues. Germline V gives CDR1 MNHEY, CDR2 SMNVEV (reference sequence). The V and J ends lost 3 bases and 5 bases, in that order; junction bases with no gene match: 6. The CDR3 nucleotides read TGTGCCAGCAGTTTGAGACAGGGGTACGACGAGCAGTACTTC. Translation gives CASSLRQGYDEQYF.

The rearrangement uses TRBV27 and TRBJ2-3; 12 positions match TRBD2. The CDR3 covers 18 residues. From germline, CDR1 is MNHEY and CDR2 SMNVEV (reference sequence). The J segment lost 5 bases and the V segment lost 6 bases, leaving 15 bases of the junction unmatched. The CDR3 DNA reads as TGTGCCAGCAGGAAATTCGGACTAGCGGGACTGGGAGAAGATACGCAGTATTTT. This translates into CASRKFGLAGLGEDTQYF.

CDR3 nucleotide sequence: TGTGCCAGCAGTGGACGGACTAGCGGGAGTACGAGTGATACGCAGTATTTT. Translated: CASSGRTSGSTSDTQYF. The V and J genes are TRBV2 and TRBJ2-3, with TRBD2 identical over 13 bases. The CDR3 sequence is 17 residues long. Germline V gene sequence: CDR1 SNHLY, CDR2 FYNNEI. V was pared by 4 bases and J by 6 bases, with 10 bases of the junction left unmatched.

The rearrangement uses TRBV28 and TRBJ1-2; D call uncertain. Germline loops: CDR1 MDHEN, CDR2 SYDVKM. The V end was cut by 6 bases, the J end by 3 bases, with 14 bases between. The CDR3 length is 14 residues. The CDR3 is CASRQTGFDYGYTF. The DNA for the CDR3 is TGTGCCAGCAGGCAAACGGGGTTCGACTATGGCTACACCTTC.

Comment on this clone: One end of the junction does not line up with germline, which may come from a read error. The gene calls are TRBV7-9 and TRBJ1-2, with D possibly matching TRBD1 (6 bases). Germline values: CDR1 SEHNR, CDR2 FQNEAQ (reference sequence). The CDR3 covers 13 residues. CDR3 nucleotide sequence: TGTTCCAGCAGCAGCGGGGGCAGGGCGAGCTACACCTTC. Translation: CSSSSGGRASYTF.

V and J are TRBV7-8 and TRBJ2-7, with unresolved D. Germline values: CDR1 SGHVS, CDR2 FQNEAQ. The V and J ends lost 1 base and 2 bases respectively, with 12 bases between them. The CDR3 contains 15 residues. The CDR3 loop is CASSLERVPTYEQYF. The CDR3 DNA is TGTGCCAGCAGCTTAGAACGGGTGCCGACCTACGAGCAGTACTTC.

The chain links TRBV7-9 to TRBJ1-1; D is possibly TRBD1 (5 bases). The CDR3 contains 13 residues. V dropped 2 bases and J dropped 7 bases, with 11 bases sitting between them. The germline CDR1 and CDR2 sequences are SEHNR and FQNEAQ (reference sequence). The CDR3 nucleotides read TGTGCCAGCAGCTTACAAGGGGCCGGTGAAGCTTTCTTT. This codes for CASSLQGAGEAFF.

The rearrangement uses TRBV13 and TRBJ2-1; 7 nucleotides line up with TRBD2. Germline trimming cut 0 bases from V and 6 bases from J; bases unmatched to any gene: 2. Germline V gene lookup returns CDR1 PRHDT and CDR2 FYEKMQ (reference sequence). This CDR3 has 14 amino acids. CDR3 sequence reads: CASSLGGGSNEQFF. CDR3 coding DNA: TGTGCCAGCAGCTTAGGGGGAGGGAGCAATGAGCAGTTCTTC.

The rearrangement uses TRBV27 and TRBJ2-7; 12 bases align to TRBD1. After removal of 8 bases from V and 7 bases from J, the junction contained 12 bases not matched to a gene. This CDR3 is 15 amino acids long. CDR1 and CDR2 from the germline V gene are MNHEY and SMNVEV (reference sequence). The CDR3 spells CASGAPGQGAGEQYF. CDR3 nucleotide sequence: TGTGCCAGCGGGGCCCCGGGACAGGGGGCAGGGGAGCAGTACTTC.

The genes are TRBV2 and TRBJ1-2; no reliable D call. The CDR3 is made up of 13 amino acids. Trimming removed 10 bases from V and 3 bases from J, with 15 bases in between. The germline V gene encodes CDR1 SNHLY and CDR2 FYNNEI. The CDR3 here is CATRLRTYYGYTF. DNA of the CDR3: TGTGCCACCCGACTCAGGACTTACTATGGCTACACCTTC.

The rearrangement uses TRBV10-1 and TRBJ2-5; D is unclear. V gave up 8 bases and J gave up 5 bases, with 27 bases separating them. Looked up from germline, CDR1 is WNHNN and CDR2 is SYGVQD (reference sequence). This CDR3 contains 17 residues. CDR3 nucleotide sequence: TGCGCCAGCCCCGACTCGAAATACATCCACCGCCGGGAGACCCAGTACTTC. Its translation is CASPDSKYIHRRETQYF.

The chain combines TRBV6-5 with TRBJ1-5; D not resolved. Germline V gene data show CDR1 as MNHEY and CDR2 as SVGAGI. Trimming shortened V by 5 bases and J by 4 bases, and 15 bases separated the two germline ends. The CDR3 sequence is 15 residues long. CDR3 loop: CASSGGPSTNQPQHF. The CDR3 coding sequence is TGTGCCAGCAGTGGAGGGCCCTCAACGAATCAGCCCCAGCATTTT.

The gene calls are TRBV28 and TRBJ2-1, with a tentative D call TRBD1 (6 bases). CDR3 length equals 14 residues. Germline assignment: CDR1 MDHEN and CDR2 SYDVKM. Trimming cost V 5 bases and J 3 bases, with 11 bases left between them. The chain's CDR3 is CASSRPDSYNEQFF. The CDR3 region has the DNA TGTGCCAGCAGTCGCCCGGACAGCTACAATGAGCAGTTCTTC.

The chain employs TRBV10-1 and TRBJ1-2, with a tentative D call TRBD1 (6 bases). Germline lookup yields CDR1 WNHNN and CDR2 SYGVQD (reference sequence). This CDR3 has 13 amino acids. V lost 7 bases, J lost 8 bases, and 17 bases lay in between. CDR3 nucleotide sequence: TGCGCCAGCAAGGCAAATCAGGGGAAGGGCTACACCTTC. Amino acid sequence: CASKANQGKGYTF.

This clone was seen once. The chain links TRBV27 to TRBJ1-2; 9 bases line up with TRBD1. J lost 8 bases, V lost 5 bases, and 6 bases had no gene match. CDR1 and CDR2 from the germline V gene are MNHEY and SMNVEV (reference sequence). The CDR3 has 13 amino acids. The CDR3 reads CASSQQGAGGYTF. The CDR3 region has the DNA TGTGCCAGCAGTCAACAGGGGGCGGGAGGCTACACCTTC.

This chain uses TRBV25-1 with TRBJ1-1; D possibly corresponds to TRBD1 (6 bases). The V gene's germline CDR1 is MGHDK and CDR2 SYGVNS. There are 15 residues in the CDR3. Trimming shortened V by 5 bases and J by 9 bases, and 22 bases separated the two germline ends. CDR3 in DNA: TGTGCCAGCAGTAACTCACCGGGGGGGACAAGTAAAGCTTTCTTT. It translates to CASSNSPGGTSKAFF.

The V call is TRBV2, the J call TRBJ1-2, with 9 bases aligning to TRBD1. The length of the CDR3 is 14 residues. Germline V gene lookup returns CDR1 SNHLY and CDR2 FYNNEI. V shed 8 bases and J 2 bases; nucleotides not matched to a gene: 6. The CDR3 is CASARDRENYGYTF. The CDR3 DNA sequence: TGTGCCAGCGCCAGGGACAGGGAGAACTATGGCTACACCTTC.

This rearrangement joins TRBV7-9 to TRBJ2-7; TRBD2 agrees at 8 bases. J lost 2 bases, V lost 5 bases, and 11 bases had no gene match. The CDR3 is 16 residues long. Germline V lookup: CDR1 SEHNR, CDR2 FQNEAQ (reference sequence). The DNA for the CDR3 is TGTGCCAGCAGCACCTCCGGCGGGGGGCCTACCTACGAGCAGTACTTC. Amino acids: CASSTSGGGPTYEQYF.

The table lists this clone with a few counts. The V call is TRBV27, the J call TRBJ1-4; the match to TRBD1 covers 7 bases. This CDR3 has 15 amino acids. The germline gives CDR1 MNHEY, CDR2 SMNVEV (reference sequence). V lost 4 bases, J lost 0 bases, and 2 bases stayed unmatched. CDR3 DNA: TGTGCCAGCAGTTGGGACAGTGCAACTAATGAAAAACTGTTTTTT. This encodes CASSWDSATNEKLFF.

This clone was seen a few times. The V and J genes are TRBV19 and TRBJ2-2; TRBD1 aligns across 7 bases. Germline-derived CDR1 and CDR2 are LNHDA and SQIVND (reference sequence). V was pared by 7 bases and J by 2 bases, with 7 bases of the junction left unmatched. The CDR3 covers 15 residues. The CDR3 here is CASIRTGRNTGELFF. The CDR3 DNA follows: TGTGCCAGTATCCGGACAGGACGTAACACCGGGGAGCTGTTTTTT. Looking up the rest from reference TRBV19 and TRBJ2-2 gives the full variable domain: DGGITQSPKYLFRKEGQNVTLSCEQNLNHDAMYWYRQDPGQGLRLIYYSQIVNDFQKGDIAEGYSVSREKKESFPLTVTSAQKNPTAFYLCASIRTGRNTGELFFGEGSRLTVL.

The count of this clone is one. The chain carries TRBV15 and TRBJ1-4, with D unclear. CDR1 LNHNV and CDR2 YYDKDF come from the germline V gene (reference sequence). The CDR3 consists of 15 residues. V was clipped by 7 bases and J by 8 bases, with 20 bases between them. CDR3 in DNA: TGTGCCACCACACCCGAGGGCGGTTTAGGGGAAAAACTGTTTTTT. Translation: CATTPEGGLGEKLFF.

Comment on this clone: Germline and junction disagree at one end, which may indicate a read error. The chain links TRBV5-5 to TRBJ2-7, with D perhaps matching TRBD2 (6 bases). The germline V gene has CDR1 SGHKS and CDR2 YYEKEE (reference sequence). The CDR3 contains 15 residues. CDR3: CASSQDSGSGVGQYF. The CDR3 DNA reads TGCGCCAGCAGCCAAGATTCCGGATCGGGGGTTGGGCAGTACTTC.